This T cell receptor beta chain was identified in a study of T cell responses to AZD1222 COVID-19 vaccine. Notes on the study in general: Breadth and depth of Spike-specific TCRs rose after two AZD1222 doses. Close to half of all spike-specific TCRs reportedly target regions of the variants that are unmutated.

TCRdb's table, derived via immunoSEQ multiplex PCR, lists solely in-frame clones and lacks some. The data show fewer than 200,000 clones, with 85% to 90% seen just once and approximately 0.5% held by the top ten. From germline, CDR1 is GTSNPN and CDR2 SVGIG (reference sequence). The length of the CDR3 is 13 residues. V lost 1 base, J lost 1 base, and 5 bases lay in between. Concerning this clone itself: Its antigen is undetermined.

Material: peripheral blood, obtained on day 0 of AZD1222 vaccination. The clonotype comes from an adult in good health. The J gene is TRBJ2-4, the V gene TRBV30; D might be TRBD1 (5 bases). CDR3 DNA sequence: TGTGCCTGGAGTGCAGGGGCCAAAAACATTCAGTACTTC. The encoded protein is CAWSAGAKNIQYF.